This T cell receptor (beta chain) emerged from a study of blood T cell repertoires in COVID-19. Overall study context: Some COVID-19 samples were acute and others convalescent; all came from the United States, Italy and Spain. T cells, B-cell-depleted T cells, or PBMCs supplied cDNA or gDNA.

Under the authors' procedure: The authors estimated nucleated cell counts from reference gene primer amplification. Repertoires were generated with immunoSEQ multiplex PCR, while TCRdb's copy carries only in-frame clones and drops some. V, J and clone size derive from that table, while D and trimming were established from the DNA sequence. The repertoire has about 94,000 clones, roughly 80% of them found once; the top ten carry over 15%. Trimming removed 3 bases from V and 15 bases from J; junction bases left unmatched: 8. Germline CDR1 reads SGHTA; CDR2 reads FQGNSA. The CDR3 is made up of 12 amino acids.

The clonotype was recovered from a human donor in a cohort sampled during active COVID-19. The genes are TRBV7-2 and TRBJ2-1; 7 positions match TRBD2. Sequences were obtained from peripheral blood. CDR3 in amino acids: CASSFNGLAVFF. The CDR3 DNA follows: TGTGCCAGCAGCTTCAACGGGCTAGCGGTGTTCTTC.